One sample yielded the 7 T cell receptor beta chains listed below, sequenced in a study of blood T cell repertoires in COVID-19. Sequencing used immunoSEQ multiplex PCR; TCRdb keeps in-frame clones, though not all of them. This sample yields about 50,000 clones, of which around 88% are seen a single time; 5.2% belongs to the top ten. Specimen: peripheral blood. The receptors come from a human donor in a cohort sampled during active COVID-19.

The chain links TRBV7-2 to TRBJ2-7; D gene ambiguous. CDR3 length: 13 residues. V gave up 6 bases and J gave up 4 bases, with 13 bases separating them. The germline V gene has CDR1 SGHTA and CDR2 FQGNSA. The CDR3 DNA reads as TGTGCCAGCAGTTTTCCGCCGGGTTACGAGCAGTACTTC. It yields the protein CASSFPPGYEQYF.

The chain combines TRBV5-4 with TRBJ2-2; TRBD2 matches at 13 bases. Germline loops: CDR1 SGHNT, CDR2 YYREEE (reference sequence). V lost 1 base, J lost 4 bases, and 7 bases stayed unmatched. The CDR3 has 18 residues. For the CDR3, the DNA is TGTGCCAGCAGCTTGCCCCGGACTAGCGGGGGTAGCACCGGGGAGCTGTTTTTT. It yields the protein CASSLPRTSGGSTGELFF.

V and J are TRBV10-2 and TRBJ2-5, with D hard to call. This CDR3 contains 14 residues. Germline loops: CDR1 WSHSY, CDR2 SAAADI. V dropped 5 bases and J dropped 0 bases, with 10 bases sitting between them. As DNA, the CDR3 is TGCGCCAGCAGTCCGAGTGCTTACCAAGAGACCCAGTACTTC. Protein product: CASSPSAYQETQYF.

This chain joins TRBV12-5 and TRBJ1-2, with D maybe TRBD1 (6 bases). The germline V gene has CDR1 LGHNT and CDR2 FRNRAP. This CDR3 has 13 residues. V was pared by 1 base and J by 8 bases, with 11 bases between. For the CDR3, the DNA is TGTGCTAGTGGTTTGGAGGGGGGGGTCGGCTACACCTTC. This sequence encodes CASGLEGGVGYTF.

This chain connects TRBV18 to TRBJ2-7; 9 nucleotides line up with TRBD1. Germline assignment: CDR1 KGHSH and CDR2 LQKENI. The CDR3 is 16 residues long. Unmatched junction bases numbered 15, after V lost 6 bases and J lost 6 bases. DNA of the CDR3: TGTGCCAGCTCCGTCACCCCGGGACAGGGTAGTTTCGAGCAGTACTTC. Protein sequence: CASSVTPGQGSFEQYF.

The chain has TRBV4-1 and TRBJ2-1; TRBD2 agrees at 9 bases. Germline V gene sequence: CDR1 MGHRA, CDR2 YSYEKL. The junction had 12 bases not matched to a gene; V was cut back by 4 bases and J by 8 bases. This CDR3 region has 16 residues. The CDR3 DNA reads TGCGCCAGCAGCCGACAAACCGGGACTAGCCTCGATGAGCAGTTCTTC. Its translation: CASSRQTGTSLDEQFF.

The V call is TRBV7-2, the J call TRBJ2-7; 8 positions match TRBD2. The CDR3 has 16 amino acids. The germline gives CDR1 SGHTA, CDR2 FQGNSA. Trimming cost V 2 bases and J 0 bases; bases outside gene matches: 6. CDR3 sequence reads: CASSLYGGTSSYEQYF. The CDR3, as DNA: TGTGCCAGCAGCTTATACGGCGGGACTAGCTCCTACGAGCAGTACTTC.